These 7 T cell receptor beta chains were all obtained from the same sample, sequenced in a study of shared clonotypes between healthy human individuals. TCRdb's copy holds only in-frame clones and misses some; the assay was immunoSEQ multiplex PCR. The sample shows roughly 640,000 clones, 74% of them seen only once. The material sequenced was memory CD4+ T cells sorted from blood. Subset of the sample: CD45RA-negative fraction. The receptors originated from a woman aged 25 to 39 in good health.

The chain combines TRBV19 with TRBJ2-7; D unclear. Germline-derived CDR1 and CDR2 are LNHDA and SQIVND (reference sequence). V gave up 1 base and J gave up 0 bases, with 7 bases separating them. This CDR3 region has 14 residues. Here the CDR3 DNA reads TGTGCCAGTAGTATAGGTGGTTTCTCCTACGAGCAGTACTTC. It codes for CASSIGGFSYEQYF.

This clone has more than one count but fewer than ten. The rearrangement uses TRBV5-1 and TRBJ2-7; D is possibly TRBD2 (6 bases). Looked up from germline, CDR1 is SGHRS and CDR2 is YFSETQ. V lost 2 bases and J lost 4, with 19 bases in between. The CDR3 contains 16 residues. The CDR3 nucleotides are TGCGCCAGCAGCTTTTCGGTGCGGGACGGCGGGTACGAGCAGTACTTC. Protein: CASSFSVRDGGYEQYF.

This chain links TRBV4-1 with TRBJ2-4; D unresolved. The germline V gene has CDR1 MGHRA and CDR2 YSYEKL. This CDR3 is built from 13 residues. The V end was cut by 1 base, the J end by 8 bases, with 9 bases between. In DNA, the CDR3 is TGCGCCAGCAGCCAAGGTGTGGTAGACATTCAGTACTTC. Its protein is CASSQGVVDIQYF.

This chain connects TRBV27 to TRBJ2-7; D might be TRBD2 (6 bases). The CDR3 extends over 14 amino acids. The germline V and J ends were trimmed by 5 bases and 2 bases, with 13 bases remaining between them. Germline assignment: CDR1 MNHEY and CDR2 SMNVEV (reference sequence). CDR3 sequence reads: CASSPRGGTYEQYF. The CDR3 region has the DNA TGTGCCAGCAGTCCCCGGGGCGGGACCTACGAGCAGTACTTC.

The chain employs TRBV25-1 and TRBJ2-4, with D possibly being TRBD2 (6 bases). V was clipped by 5 bases and J by 6 bases, with 14 bases between them. The germline gives CDR1 MGHDK, CDR2 SYGVNS. The length of the CDR3 is 14 residues. CDR3 in amino acids: CASSSGSPRNIQYF. CDR3 DNA sequence: TGTGCCAGCAGTTCCGGGAGTCCAAGAAACATTCAGTACTTC.

Turning to this clone: Other DNA sequences within the sample encode an identical CDR3. The V and J genes are TRBV7-2 and TRBJ1-1; the match to TRBD1 covers 9 bases. J gave up 4 bases and V 5 bases, and 5 bases lay outside the gene matches. The CDR3 has 14 residues. In germline, CDR1 is SGHTA, CDR2 FQGNSA. DNA for the CDR3: TGTGCCAGCAGCCCACAGGGGGCCGGCACTGAAGCTTTCTTT. Translated, it gives CASSPQGAGTEAFF.

The rearrangement links TRBV30 to TRBJ1-5; D remains ambiguous. The CDR3 loop spans 15 amino acids. The germline V gene has CDR1 GTSNPN and CDR2 SVGIG (reference sequence). Trimming stripped 2 bases from V and 0 bases from J, with 11 bases between. The CDR3 DNA is TGTGCCTGGAGTATGCGGGGATATAGCAATCAGCCCCAGCATTTT. Translating it yields CAWSMRGYSNQPQHF. Combining the CDR3 with reference TRBV30 and TRBJ1-5 gives the whole variable domain SQTIHQWPATLVQPVGSPLSLECTVEGTSNPNLYWYRQAAGRGLQLLFYSVGIGQISSEVPQNLSASRPQDRQFILSSKKLLLSDSGFYLCAWSMRGYSNQPQHFGDGTRLSIL.